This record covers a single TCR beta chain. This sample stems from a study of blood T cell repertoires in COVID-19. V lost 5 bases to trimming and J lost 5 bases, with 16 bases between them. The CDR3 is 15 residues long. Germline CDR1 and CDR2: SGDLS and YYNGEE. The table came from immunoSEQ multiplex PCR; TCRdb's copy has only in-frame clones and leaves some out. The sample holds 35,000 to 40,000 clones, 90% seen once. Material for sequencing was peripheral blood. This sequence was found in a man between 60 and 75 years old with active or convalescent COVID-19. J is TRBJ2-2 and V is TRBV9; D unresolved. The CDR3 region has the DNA TGTGCCAGCAGTCCCGTAGAGAAACCTACCGGGGAGCTGTTTTTT. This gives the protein CASSPVEKPTGELFF.